The TCR beta chain under discussion was sequenced for a study of blood T cell repertoires in COVID-19. The overall study: Samples of COVID-19 (acute and convalescent) were obtained from the United States, Italy and Spain.

Libraries were prepared by immunoSEQ multiplex PCR; TCRdb keeps only in-frame clonotypes and omits some of them. The repertoire holds roughly 110,000 clones, with about 85% as singletons. The receptor's source is a human donor in a cohort sampled during active COVID-19. Sequenced material: peripheral blood.

The CDR3 DNA follows: TGTGCCAGCAGCCCTGGGACTAGCGGGGGGTTAATGGAGACCCAGTACTTC. Its protein is CASSPGTSGGLMETQYF. The rearrangement uses TRBV9 and TRBJ2-5; 15 positions agree with TRBD2. The CDR3 is 17 amino acids. After removal of 4 bases from V and 5 bases from J, the junction contained 9 bases not matched to a gene. The germline CDR1 and CDR2 sequences are SGDLS and YYNGEE.